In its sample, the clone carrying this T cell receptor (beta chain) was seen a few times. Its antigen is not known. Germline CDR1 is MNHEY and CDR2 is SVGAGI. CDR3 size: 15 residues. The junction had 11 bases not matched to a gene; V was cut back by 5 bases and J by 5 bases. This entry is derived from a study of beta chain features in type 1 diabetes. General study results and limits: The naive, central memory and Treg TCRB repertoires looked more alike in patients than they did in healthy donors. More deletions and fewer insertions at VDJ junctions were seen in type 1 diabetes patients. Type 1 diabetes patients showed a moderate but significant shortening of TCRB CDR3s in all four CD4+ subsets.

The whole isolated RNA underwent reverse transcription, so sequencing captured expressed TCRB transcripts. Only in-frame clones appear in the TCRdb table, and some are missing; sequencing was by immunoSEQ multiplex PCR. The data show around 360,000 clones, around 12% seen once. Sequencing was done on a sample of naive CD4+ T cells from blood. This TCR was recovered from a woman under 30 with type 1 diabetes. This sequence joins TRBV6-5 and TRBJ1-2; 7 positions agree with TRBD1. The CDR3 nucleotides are TGTGCCAGCAGTCCGGAGACAGGGCCTGTTTATGGCTACACCTTC. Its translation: CASSPETGPVYGYTF.